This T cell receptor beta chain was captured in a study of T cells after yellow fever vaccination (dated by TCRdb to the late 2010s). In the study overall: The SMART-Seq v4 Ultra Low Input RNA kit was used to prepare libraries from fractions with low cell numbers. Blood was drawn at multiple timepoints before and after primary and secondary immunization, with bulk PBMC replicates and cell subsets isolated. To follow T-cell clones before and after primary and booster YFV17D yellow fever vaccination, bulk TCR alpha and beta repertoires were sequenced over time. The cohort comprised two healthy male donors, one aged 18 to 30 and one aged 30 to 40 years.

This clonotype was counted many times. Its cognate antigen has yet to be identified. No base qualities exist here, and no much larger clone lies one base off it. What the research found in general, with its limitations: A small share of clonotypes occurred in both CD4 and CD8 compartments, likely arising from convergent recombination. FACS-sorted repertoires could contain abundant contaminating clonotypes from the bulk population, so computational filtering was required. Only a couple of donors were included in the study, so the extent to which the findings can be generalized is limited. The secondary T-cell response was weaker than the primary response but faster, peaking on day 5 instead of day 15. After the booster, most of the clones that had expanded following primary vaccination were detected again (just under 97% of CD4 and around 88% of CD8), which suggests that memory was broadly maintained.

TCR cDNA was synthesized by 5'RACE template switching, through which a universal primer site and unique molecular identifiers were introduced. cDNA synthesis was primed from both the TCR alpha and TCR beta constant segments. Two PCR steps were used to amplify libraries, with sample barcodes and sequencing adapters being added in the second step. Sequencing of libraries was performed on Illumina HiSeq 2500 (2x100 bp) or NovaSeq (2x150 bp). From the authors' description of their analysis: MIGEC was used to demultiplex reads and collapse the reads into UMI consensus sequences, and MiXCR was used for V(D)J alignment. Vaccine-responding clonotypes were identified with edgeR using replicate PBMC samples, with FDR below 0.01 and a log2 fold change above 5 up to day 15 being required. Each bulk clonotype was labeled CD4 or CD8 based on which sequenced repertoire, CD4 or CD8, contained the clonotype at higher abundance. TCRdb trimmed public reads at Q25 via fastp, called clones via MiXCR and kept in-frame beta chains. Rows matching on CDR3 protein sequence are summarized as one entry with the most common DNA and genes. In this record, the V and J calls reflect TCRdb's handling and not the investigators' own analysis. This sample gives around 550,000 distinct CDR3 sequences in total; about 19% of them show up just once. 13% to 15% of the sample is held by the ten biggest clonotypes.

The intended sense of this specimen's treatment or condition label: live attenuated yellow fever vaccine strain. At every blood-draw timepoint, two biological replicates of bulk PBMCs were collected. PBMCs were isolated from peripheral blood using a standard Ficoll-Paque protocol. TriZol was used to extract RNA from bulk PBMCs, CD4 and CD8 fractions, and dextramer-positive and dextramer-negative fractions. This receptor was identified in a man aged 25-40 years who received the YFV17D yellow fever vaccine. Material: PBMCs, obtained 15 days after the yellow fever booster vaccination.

The CDR3: CSASGTVEQFF. The DNA sequence is given as TGCAGTGCTAGCGGGACGGTTGAGCAGTTCTTC. This chain joins TRBV20-1 to TRBJ2-1; the D call is tentative, TRBD1 or TRBD2, as each matches 5 bases. Trimming takes 3 bases from V and 9 bases from J, and the germline ends sit 9 bases apart. As encoded in the germline V gene (reference sequence), CDR1 is DFQATT while CDR2 is SNEGSKA. There are 11 amino acids in the CDR3, from cysteine to phenylalanine inclusive. The kept DNA is CDR3 alone, 33 bases in frame from the first base.